These 5 T cell receptor beta chains came from one sample sequenced in a study of PD-1 blockade in classical Hodgkin lymphoma. Measured with immunoSEQ multiplex PCR; TCRdb has only the in-frame clones, and not every one. Of about 20,000 clones listed, roughly 84% are singletons. Exposure to brentuximab vedotin varied, and each patient had relapsed following autologous stem cell transplantation. The source material was peripheral blood mononuclear cells (PBMCs), sampled at baseline. Receptors originate from a human donor with classical Hodgkin lymphoma.

The CDR3 loop is CASTGRNNSPLHF. CDR3 DNA sequence: TGTGCCAGTACAGGGAGAAATAATTCACCCCTCCACTTT. The V gene is TRBV25-1, the J gene TRBJ1-6, with D maybe TRBD1 (6 bases). The germline gives CDR1 MGHDK, CDR2 SYGVNS. This CDR3 comprises 13 residues. V was clipped by 9 bases and J by 5 bases, with 11 bases between them.

The rearrangement links TRBV29-1 to TRBJ2-2, with TRBD1 matching 10 bases. This CDR3 is 16 amino acids long. V lost 1 base and J lost 7; bases outside the gene matches: 9. Germline CDR1 is SQVTM and CDR2 is ANQGSEA. The CDR3 coding sequence is TGCAGCGTTGAAGTTGACAGGGGGCGCCCCGTCGGGGAGCTGTTTTTT. This gives the protein CSVEVDRGRPVGELFF.

The CDR3 coding sequence is TGTGCCAGTAGCACCGGGACAGGGTCCTACGAGCAGTACTTC. It yields the protein CASSTGTGSYEQYF. The chain carries TRBV19 and TRBJ2-7; 9 nucleotides match TRBD1. V gave up 6 bases and J gave up 1 base; unmatched junction bases: 4. Germline CDR1 reads LNHDA; CDR2 reads SQIVND (reference sequence). The CDR3 length is 14 residues. The full variable domain, in which reference TRBV19 and TRBJ2-7 provide the parts outside the CDR3, is DGGITQSPKYLFRKEGQNVTLSCEQNLNHDAMYWYRQDPGQGLRLIYYSQIVNDFQKGDIAEGYSVSREKKESFPLTVTSAQKNPTAFYLCASSTGTGSYEQYFGPGTRLTVT.

This clone occurred once. The chain links TRBV7-9 to TRBJ2-7; 8 nucleotides match TRBD2. After removal of 4 bases from V and 5 bases from J, the junction contained 10 bases not matched to a gene. CDR1 and CDR2 from the germline V gene are SEHNR and FQNEAQ (reference sequence). CDR3 length: 15 amino acids. DNA of the CDR3: TGTGCCAGCAGCTCCAGCGGGGGCCCTGTAGACGAGCAGTACTTC. It specifies CASSSSGGPVDEQYF.

The chain combines TRBV6-6 with TRBJ2-1; TRBD2 might be the D (6 bases). This CDR3 is built from 14 residues. The germline V gene has CDR1 MNHNY and CDR2 SVGAGI (reference sequence). Trimming removed 7 bases from V and 0 bases from J, with 10 bases in between. Here the CDR3 DNA reads TGTGCCAGCACAGCCGGGAGCTCCTACAATGAGCAGTTCTTC. Its translation: CASTAGSSYNEQFF.